Following are 11 T cell receptor beta chains from one sample sequenced in a study of OX40 agonist ivuxolimab in advanced cancers. The method was immunoSEQ multiplex PCR; TCRdb's version includes in-frame clones alone and lacks a portion of them. The sample has about 24,000 clones, about 87% seen once; the top ten hold 9.5% to 10%. This specimen was CD4+ or CD8+ T cells sorted from blood, taken in a trial of the OX40 agonist ivuxolimab. Receptors originate from an adult with an advanced solid tumor such as melanoma, head and neck, liver or kidney cancer.

The chain employs TRBV7-2 and TRBJ2-7, with 9 bases fitting TRBD2. After removal of 5 bases from V and 4 bases from J, the junction contained 9 bases not matched to a gene. The CDR3 runs 15 residues. The germline gives CDR1 SGHTA, CDR2 FQGNSA. This chain's CDR3 is CASSGRSGSEYEQYF. CDR3 DNA sequence: TGTGCCAGCAGCGGACGTAGCGGGAGTGAGTACGAGCAGTACTTC.

This clone was seen a single time. The same CDR3 arises from other DNA sequences in this sample as well. The chain is built from TRBV28 and TRBJ2-4; D gene uncertain. Germline V gene data show CDR1 as MDHEN and CDR2 as SYDVKM. V was trimmed by 4 bases and J by 0 bases, leaving 13 bases between them. The CDR3 has 16 residues. CDR3 in DNA: TGTGCCAGCAGTTCGCACCCAGCCTTAGCCAAAAACATTCAGTACTTC. It encodes CASSSHPALAKNIQYF.

This clone was observed a single time. The chain is built from TRBV5-1 and TRBJ2-2; no definite D call. V dropped 5 bases and J dropped 6 bases, with 5 bases sitting between them. CDR3 size: 11 residues. Per germline, CDR1 SGHRS and CDR2 YFSETQ. The CDR3 sequence is CASRGSGELFF. CDR3 DNA sequence: TGCGCCAGCAGAGGGTCCGGGGAGCTGTTTTTT.

The chain combines TRBV7-6 with TRBJ2-5; 10 nucleotides line up with TRBD2. This CDR3 contains 15 residues. Germline CDR1 is SGHVS and CDR2 is FNYEAQ. The V segment lost 5 bases and the J segment 4 bases; nucleotides outside the gene matches: 7. CDR3 amino acids: CASSRAAGGRETQYF. Here the CDR3 DNA reads TGTGCCAGCAGCCGCGCAGCGGGAGGGCGAGAGACCCAGTACTTC.

This chain links TRBV7-2 with TRBJ2-7, with 9 bases fitting TRBD1. This CDR3 contains 16 residues. Germline values: CDR1 SGHTA, CDR2 FQGNSA. The junction had 10 bases not matched to a gene; V was cut back by 5 bases and J by 2 bases. CDR3 coding DNA: TGTGCCAGCAGCAATTCCGGGACAGGGATACCCTACGAGCAGTACTTC. Its protein product is CASSNSGTGIPYEQYF.

The chain links TRBV2 to TRBJ1-4; D gene ambiguous. This CDR3 spans 18 amino acids. V lost 6 bases, J lost 0 bases, and 20 bases lay in between. The germline V gene encodes CDR1 SNHLY and CDR2 FYNNEI. In nucleotides, the CDR3 is TGTGCCAGCAGATCGGGCCTCACAGCTGGAGCAACTAATGAAAAACTGTTTTTT. It codes for CASRSGLTAGATNEKLFF.

This clone was observed once. J is TRBJ2-3 and V is TRBV5-1, with 9 bases that match TRBD2. This CDR3 contains 15 residues. Trimming removed 4 bases from V and 4 bases from J; junction bases left unmatched: 7. CDR1 and CDR2 (germline): SGHRS, YFSETQ. For the CDR3, the DNA is TGCGCCAGCAGCAGGGAACTAGCGGGTCCAGATACGCAGTATTTT. Its protein product is CASSRELAGPDTQYF.

The CDR3 sequence: CASSNTGTANYGYTF. The CDR3 DNA sequence: TGTGCCAGTAGTAACACCGGGACAGCTAACTATGGCTACACCTTC. V is TRBV19 and J is TRBJ1-2; 7 bases line up with TRBD1. This CDR3 contains 15 residues. Germline V gives CDR1 LNHDA, CDR2 SQIVND (reference sequence). V shed 4 bases, J shed 0 bases, and the junction held 5 bases outside the gene matches.

The chain recombines TRBV7-6 with TRBJ2-4; 10 nucleotides match TRBD2. The CDR3 is 17 residues long. The ends lost 4 bases at V and 6 bases at J; junction bases unmatched: 12. Germline loops: CDR1 SGHVS, CDR2 FNYEAQ. The CDR3, as DNA: TGTGCCAGCAGCTCGGAACCGGGACTAGCGAGAGGAAACATTCAGTACTTC. It is translated as CASSSEPGLARGNIQYF.

This clone was seen a few times. The chain joins TRBV11-2 to TRBJ2-3, with a possible D match to TRBD1 (5 bases). The CDR3 is made up of 12 amino acids. Germline-derived CDR1 and CDR2 are SGHAT and FQNNGV. Trimming took off 5 bases at V and 10 bases at J, with 13 bases between the two ends. CDR3 sequence: CASSPGPGAQYF. CDR3 coding DNA: TGTGCCAGCAGCCCAGGGCCAGGAGCGCAGTATTTT.

This sequence joins TRBV7-9 and TRBJ2-1; TRBD2 aligns across 10 bases. V was pared by 0 bases and J by 8 bases, with 13 bases of the junction left unmatched. This CDR3 comprises 18 residues. Germline CDR1 reads SEHNR; CDR2 reads FQNEAQ (reference sequence). DNA for the CDR3: TGTGCCAGCAGCTTAGCTTACTTAGGTCAGCGGGAGGGCGATGAGCAGTTCTTC. Protein sequence: CASSLAYLGQREGDEQFF. The whole variable domain, filled in from reference TRBV7-9 and TRBJ2-1, reads DTGVSQNPRHKITKRGQNVTFRCDPISEHNRLYWYRQTLGQGPEFLTYFQNEAQLEKSRLLSDRFSAERPKGSFSTLEIQRTEQGDSAMYLCASSLAYLGQREGDEQFFGPGTRLTVL.